Listed below are T cell receptor beta chains from one sample, sequenced in a study of OX40 agonist ivuxolimab in advanced cancers. TCRdb's copy holds only in-frame clones and misses some; the assay was immunoSEQ multiplex PCR. Seen here are 35,000 to 55,000 clones, 80% observed once, and the top ten hold under 7%. The sequenced sample was CD4+ or CD8+ T cells sorted from blood, obtained in a trial of the OX40 agonist ivuxolimab. These receptors came from an adult with an advanced solid tumor such as melanoma, head and neck, liver or kidney cancer. Each CDR3 is given with its conserved first and last residue. Fields, in order: clone size, V gene, J gene, D gene, CDR3 protein. The D gene is left open where the match is weak. Part of the rows lack a size; the others show once, few, many or a class for expanded clones.

>few|TRBV11-3|TRBJ2-7|.
CASSLGVNNEQYF
>.|TRBV5-8|TRBJ2-5|TRBD2
CASSAGRSGSQETQYF
>.|TRBV27|.|.
CASSYQGAYEQYF
>once|TRBV27|TRBJ2-7|TRBD2
CASRQRDDGEQYF
>.|TRBV6-1|TRBJ1-1|.
CASSEAPVVAGAILTAFF
>.|TRBV13|TRBJ2-7|.
CASSLRRAGEQYF
>.|TRBV6-5|TRBJ2-7|.
CASSYSEQVIEQYF
>.|TRBV5-1|TRBJ1-4|.
CASSFGQLDEKLFF
>once|TRBV9|TRBJ2-4|.
CASSVAPGTGDIQYF
>.|TRBV2|TRBJ2-3|TRBD2
CASSGTSIDTDTQYF
>few|TRBV7-2|TRBJ1-6|.
CASSLGTLNSPLHF
>.|TRBV7-9|TRBJ1-1|.
CASSDTTRLIWRVTEAFF
>.|TRBV5-1|TRBJ1-2|.
CASSLDRTHNYGYTF
>.|TRBV6-4|TRBJ1-3|.
CASCQSRDGKYFSGSTIYF
>.|TRBV15|TRBJ1-1|.
CATSRDGPGSEAFF
>.|TRBV6-4|TRBJ2-1|.
CASSPRGGGYNEQFF
>.|TRBV7-2|TRBJ1-1|.
CASSLAAQGTNTEAFF
>.|TRBV11-3|TRBJ1-2|.
CASKGGARGNYGYTF
>.|TRBV15|TRBJ2-5|TRBD1
CATTLDRGQETQYF
>once|TRBV9|TRBJ1-3|.
CASSVRNSGNTIYF
>.|TRBV7-2|TRBJ2-7|.
CASSSYSDANYLRYF
>few|TRBV19|TRBJ1-1|.
CASSGLQGTEAFF
>once|TRBV5-1|TRBJ1-2|.
CASSLDSANYGYTF
>.|TRBV7-7|TRBJ2-1|TRBD2
CASSRRLADYNEQFF
>.|TRBV9|TRBJ2-5|TRBD1
CASSVRMGTEQYF
>.|TRBV6-5|TRBJ2-7|TRBD1
CASSYSVRDSAYEQYF
>.|TRBV4-1|TRBJ1-2|TRBD1
CASSSGRDRGYGYTF
>.|TRBV30|TRBJ2-7|.
CAWSELQTLGYEQYF
>.|TRBV7-8|TRBJ2-1|TRBD2
CASGRDYNEQFF
>few|TRBV5-1|TRBJ2-3|TRBD2
CASSWNSGRAVVSTDTQYF
>.|TRBV5-1|TRBJ1-2|.
CASSLVTGRSNYGYTF
>.|TRBV29-1|TRBJ2-7|TRBD2
CSVQTSANTLGQYF
>.|TRBV6-4|TRBJ2-1|.
CASSRGLSGRNEQFF